This T cell receptor (beta chain) was captured in a study of early T cells in non-severe SARS-CoV-2 infection. TCRdb analysed the 5' RACE reads with MiXCR anew, one entry per CDR3 protein. The table lists roughly 56,000 distinct CDR3 sequences, 8% to 11% of them singletons. Germline V CDR1 and CDR2: DFQATT, SNEGSKA (reference sequence). This CDR3 has 13 amino acids. V gave up 6 bases and J gave up 7 bases, with 19 bases separating them. This clonotype was detected only a few times. This TCR derives from an adult who was a healthcare worker with PCR-confirmed SARS-CoV-2 infection or an uninfected control (not recorded which). Input material: whole blood. The chain recombines TRBV20-1 with TRBJ2-7, with a weak D call TRBD2 (5 bases). The CDR3 reads CSAPKPGPGEQYF. The DNA for the CDR3 is TGCAGTGCCCCCAAACCAGGACCGGGGGAGCAGTACTTC.